This TCR beta chain was obtained from a study of T-cell memory formation after mild COVID-19. Each CDR3 protein is one row after TCRdb ran MiXCR on the 5' RACE reads. This sample yields about 310,000 distinct CDR3 sequences, of which about a sixth are seen a single time; more than 20% belongs to the top ten. With 4 bases removed from V and 4 bases from J, the gap between germline ends came to 16 bases. Looked up from germline, CDR1 is SGHTA and CDR2 is FQGNSA. CDR3 length: 16 residues. The chain combines TRBV7-2 with TRBJ2-2, with a possible D match to TRBD1 (6 bases). The receptor's source is a man aged 18 to 29 who had mild COVID-19 (a few samples of this study predate the infection). Cell type and time point are not known. Input material: PBMCs or a T cell subset sorted from them (not recorded which). The CDR3 here is CASSWAAGAGTGELFF. The CDR3 DNA follows: TGTGCCAGCAGCTGGGCCGCAGGGGCGGGCACCGGGGAGCTGTTTTTT.